This TCR beta chain was captured by sequencing in a study of blood T cell repertoires in COVID-19. Original data processing: Reference gene primer amplification gave nucleated cell count estimates. Generated by immunoSEQ multiplex PCR, the TCRdb table keeps only in-frame clones and is missing some. The V and J calls and the clone size are those of that table, but D and trimming were determined from the DNA. The sample shows about 85,000 clones, roughly 80% of them seen only once. V shed 5 bases and J 4 bases; nucleotides not matched to a gene: 5. The CDR3 contains 14 residues. CDR1 SEHNR and CDR2 FQNEAQ come from the germline V gene (reference sequence).

This clonotype was obtained from a man between 65 and 80 years old with acute or convalescent COVID-19. Sequences were obtained from peripheral blood. This chain links TRBV7-9 with TRBJ2-1; TRBD1 aligns across 7 bases. Here the CDR3 reads CASSIGDSYNEQFF. The CDR3 nucleotides read TGTGCCAGCAGCATTGGGGACAGTTACAATGAGCAGTTCTTC.